This TCR beta chain is drawn from a study of vaccination and CD4 T cells after COVID-19. This CDR3 has 15 amino acids. Germline assignment: CDR1 MNHNS and CDR2 SASEGT. The J segment lost 5 bases and the V segment lost 2 bases, leaving 4 bases of the junction unmatched. Concerning this clonotype itself: Its antigen is not known.

Treatment defined: roughly 11-day PBMC culture with coronavirus spike peptide pools or control peptides (ViraFEST assay). The Oncomine TCR Beta short-read assay was applied to DNA of cultured CD4+ T cells. TCRdb used MiXCR to reprocess the PCR reads, holding one entry per CDR3 protein. This table has about 14,000 distinct CDR3 sequences, 51% appearing once. The chain is built from TRBV6-1 and TRBJ2-5; TRBD2 matches 11 bases. This specimen was CD4+ T cells from blood, cultured in vitro, taken before SARS-CoV-2 vaccination. This TCR was recovered from a human donor who had recovered from COVID-19. The CDR3 sequence is CASSELAGGQETQYF. The CDR3 bases are TGTGCCAGCAGTGAATTAGCGGGAGGGCAGGAGACCCAGTACTTC.